These T cell receptor beta chains were read from a single sample in a study of memory CD4+ T cells and cytomegalovirus serostatus. Profiling relied on immunoSEQ multiplex PCR, and the TCRdb table lists in-frame clones only, not all of them. The data hold 60,000 to 75,000 clones, with around 82% observed a single time. The specimen sequenced was memory CD4+ T cells from blood. These receptors came from an adult in good health and CMV-seronegative. Some clones in this sample may be carry-over from other donors' samples. The CDR3 runs from the conserved cysteine through the conserved F or W. D genes are given only for firm matches. Clone size is stated in some rows and not others, as once, few, many or a class when expanded.

D,V,J,size,CDR3,DNA
NA,TRBV6-6,TRBJ1-5,NA,CASKRYSNQPQHF,TGTGCCAGCAAGAGGTATAGCAATCAGCCCCAGCATTTT
TRBD1,TRBV9,TRBJ2-1,NA,CASSARTGFYNEQFF,TGTGCCAGCAGCGCCCGGACAGGTTTCTACAATGAGCAGTTCTTC
NA,TRBV30,TRBJ2-7,once,CAWSRRTYEQYF,TGTGCCTGGAGTAGACGGACCTACGAGCAGTACTTC
TRBD2,TRBV7-2,TRBJ2-2,once,CASSLSGSTGELFF,TGTGCCAGCAGCTTAAGCGGGAGCACCGGGGAGCTGTTTTTT
NA,TRBV20-1,TRBJ1-2,NA,CSAARDGGYTF,TGCAGTGCGGCCCGGGACGGCGGCTACACCTTC
TRBD1,TRBV7-9,TRBJ2-7,once,CASSFATGTGLSYEQYF,TGTGCCAGCAGCTTCGCAACCGGGACAGGGCTCAGCTACGAGCAGTACTTC
TRBD2,TRBV11-2,TRBJ2-4,NA,CASSSPGGRNIQYF,TGTGCCAGCAGCTCCCCGGGAGGGAGAAACATTCAGTACTTC
NA,TRBV7-2,TRBJ2-1,NA,CASSSSLVSQFF,TGTGCCAGCAGCTCCTCTCTGGTTTCGCAGTTCTTC
TRBD2,TRBV7-3,TRBJ2-1,NA,CASSPSGGAYNEQFF,TGTGCCAGCAGCCCGTCGGGAGGGGCCTACAATGAGCAGTTCTTC
TRBD1,TRBV6-1,TRBJ1-4,NA,CASSGWDRGKEKLFF,TGTGCCAGCAGTGGATGGGACAGGGGGAAAGAAAAACTGTTTTTT
NA,TRBV7-9,TRBJ1-1,NA,CASSFPIGEAFF,TGTGCCAGCAGCTTCCCCATAGGTGAAGCTTTCTTT
NA,TRBV5-1,TRBJ1-6,NA,CASSFGDRSPLHF,TGCGCCAGCAGCTTCGGGGACCGGTCACCCCTCCACTTT